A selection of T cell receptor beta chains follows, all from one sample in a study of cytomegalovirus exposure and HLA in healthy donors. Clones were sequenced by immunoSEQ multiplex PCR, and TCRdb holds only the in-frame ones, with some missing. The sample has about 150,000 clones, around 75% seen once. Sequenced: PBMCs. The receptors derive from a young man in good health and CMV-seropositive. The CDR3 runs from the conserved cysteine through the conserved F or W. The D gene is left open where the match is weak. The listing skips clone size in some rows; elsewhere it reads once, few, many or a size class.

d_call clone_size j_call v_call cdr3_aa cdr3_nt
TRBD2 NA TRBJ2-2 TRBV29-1 CSVEGPRGLAGQSGELFF TGCAGCGTTGAAGGGCCACGGGGACTAGCGGGCCAGTCAGGGGAGCTGTTTTTT
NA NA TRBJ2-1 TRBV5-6 CASSFWTGKSSYNEQFF TGTGCCAGCAGCTTCTGGACTGGCAAAAGCTCCTACAATGAGCAGTTCTTC
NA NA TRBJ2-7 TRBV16 CASSQSNLNYEQYF TGTGCCAGCAGCCAATCGAACTTGAACTACGAGCAGTACTTC
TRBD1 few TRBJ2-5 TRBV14 CASSLVGGSVKTQYF TGTGCCAGCAGCCTAGTAGGGGGCTCTGTGAAGACCCAGTACTTC
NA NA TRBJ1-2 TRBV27 CASSEGGSHGYTF TGTGCCAGCAGTGAGGGGGGGAGTCATGGCTACACCTTC
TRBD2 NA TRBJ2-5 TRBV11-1 CASSLAGREGETQYF TGTGCCAGCAGCTTAGCCGGCAGGGAGGGAGAGACCCAGTACTTC
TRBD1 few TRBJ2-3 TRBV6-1 CASTGQGYTDTQYF TGTGCCAGCACCGGACAGGGGTACACAGATACGCAGTATTTT
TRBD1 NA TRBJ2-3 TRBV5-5 CASIRTGVVDTQYF TGTGCCAGCATCCGGACAGGGGTTGTGGATACGCAGTATTTT
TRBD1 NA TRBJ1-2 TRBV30 CAWSRTRQGVDYGYTF TGTGCCTGGAGTAGAACCCGACAGGGAGTCGACTATGGCTACACCTTC
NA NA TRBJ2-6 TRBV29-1 CSVVASGSSGANVLTF TGCAGCGTGGTGGCCTCAGGAAGCTCTGGGGCCAACGTCCTGACTTTC
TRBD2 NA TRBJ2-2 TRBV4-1 CASSPRTGTRIGELFF TGCGCCAGCAGCCCCCGCACCGGGACTAGGATTGGGGAGCTGTTTTTT
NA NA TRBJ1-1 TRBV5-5 CASSWEENTEAFF TGTGCCAGCAGCTGGGAGGAGAACACTGAAGCTTTCTTT
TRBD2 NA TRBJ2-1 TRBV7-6 CASSFAPSGGNNEQFF TGTGCCAGCAGCTTTGCGCCTAGCGGGGGTAACAATGAGCAGTTCTTC
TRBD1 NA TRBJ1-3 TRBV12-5 CASGSRGTEGNTIYF TGTGCTAGTGGTTCCCGCGGGACAGAAGGAAACACCATATATTTT
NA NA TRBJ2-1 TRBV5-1 CASSLEAQGGNEQFF TGCGCCAGCAGCTTGGAGGCACAGGGTGGGAATGAGCAGTTCTTC
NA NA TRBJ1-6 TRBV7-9 CASSLEGSGSPLHF TGTGCCAGCAGCTTAGAAGGGAGCGGTTCACCCCTCCACTTT
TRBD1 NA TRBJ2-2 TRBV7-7 CASSLEGAGTGELFF TGTGCCAGCAGCTTAGAGGGGGCCGGCACCGGGGAGCTGTTTTTT
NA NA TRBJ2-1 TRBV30 CAWSTGFSNEQFF TGTGCCTGGAGTACAGGGTTTTCGAATGAGCAGTTCTTC
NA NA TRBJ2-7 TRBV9 CASSPTGYEQYF TGTGCCAGCAGCCCGACGGGCTACGAGCAGTACTTC
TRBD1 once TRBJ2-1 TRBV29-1 CSVVDRGRLRNEQFF TGCAGCGTTGTGGACAGGGGTCGATTACGGAATGAGCAGTTCTTC
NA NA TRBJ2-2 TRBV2 CATEEQGLVTGELFF TGTGCCACGGAGGAACAGGGTTTGGTCACCGGGGAGCTGTTTTTT
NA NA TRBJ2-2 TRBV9 CASRGASEAGELFF TGTGCCAGCAGAGGGGCTAGCGAGGCCGGGGAGCTGTTTTTT
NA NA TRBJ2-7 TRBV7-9 CASSSGAYEQYF TGTGCCAGCAGCTCAGGGGCCTACGAGCAGTACTTC
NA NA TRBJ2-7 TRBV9 CASSVGGQFFYEQYF TGTGCCAGCAGCGTAGGCGGGCAGTTCTTCTACGAGCAGTACTTC
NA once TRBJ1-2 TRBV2 CASSEQGMKYGYTF TGTGCCAGCAGTGAGCAGGGGATGAAGTATGGCTACACCTTC
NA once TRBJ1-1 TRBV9 CASSAGRAVQF TGTGCCAGCAGCGCCGGGAGGGCAGTTCAATTT
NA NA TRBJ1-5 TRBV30 CAWTPGEGLGQPQHF TGTGCCTGGACCCCGGGGGAGGGACTAGGACAGCCCCAGCATTTT
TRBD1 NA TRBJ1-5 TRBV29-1 CSVRTGGVNQPQHF TGCAGCGTACGAACAGGGGGGGTGAATCAGCCCCAGCATTTT
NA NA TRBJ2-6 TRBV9 CASSVGSYGSGANVLTF TGTGCCAGCAGCGTAGGATCTTACGGCTCTGGGGCCAACGTCCTGACTTTC
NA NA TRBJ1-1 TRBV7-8 CASSWRGVTEAFF TGTGCCAGCAGCTGGAGAGGTGTAACTGAAGCTTTCTTT
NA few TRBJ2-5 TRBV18 CASSLQMETQYF TGTGCCAGCTCACTTCAAATGGAGACCCAGTACTTC
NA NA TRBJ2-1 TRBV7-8 CASSTSVSSYNEQFF TGTGCCAGCAGCACTAGTGTCAGCTCCTACAATGAGCAGTTCTTC
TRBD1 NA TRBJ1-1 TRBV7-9 CASSPRDSMNTEAFF TGTGCCAGCAGTCCCCGGGACAGCATGAACACTGAAGCTTTCTTT
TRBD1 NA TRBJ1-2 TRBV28 CASRGTANYGYTF TGTGCCAGCAGGGGGACAGCTAACTATGGCTACACCTTC
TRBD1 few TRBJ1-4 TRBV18 CASSLDRVNEKLFF TGTGCCAGCTCACTGGACAGGGTGAATGAAAAACTGTTTTTT
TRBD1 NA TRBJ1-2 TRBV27 CASSSDRGGYTF TGTGCCAGCAGTTCGGACAGGGGTGGCTACACCTTC
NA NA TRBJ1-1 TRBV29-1 CSVAGTKNTEAFF TGCAGCGTCGCGGGCACTAAAAACACTGAAGCTTTCTTT
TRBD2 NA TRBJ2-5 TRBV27 CASRGRGGRGEETQYF TGTGCCAGCAGGGGGAGGGGCGGGAGAGGGGAAGAGACCCAGTACTTC
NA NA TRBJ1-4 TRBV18 CASSPQGSTNEKLFF TGTGCCAGCTCACCTCAAGGGAGTACTAATGAAAAACTGTTTTTT
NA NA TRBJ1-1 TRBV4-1 CASSPGEGRAFF TGCGCCAGCAGCCCGGGGGAGGGCCGAGCTTTCTTT
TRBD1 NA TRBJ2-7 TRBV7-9 CASSLGNRGPYEQYF TGTGCCAGCAGCTTAGGGAACAGGGGACCCTACGAGCAGTACTTC
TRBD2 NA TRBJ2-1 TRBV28 CASSRTSGTVNEQFF TGTGCCAGCAGTCGGACTAGCGGGACTGTGAATGAGCAGTTCTTC
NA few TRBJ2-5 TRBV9 CASSTRTEQETQYF TGTGCCAGCAGCACGCGGACAGAACAAGAGACCCAGTACTTC
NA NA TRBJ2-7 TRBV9 CASSVASGPGYEQYF TGTGCCAGCAGCGTAGCGTCAGGGCCGGGCTACGAGCAGTACTTC
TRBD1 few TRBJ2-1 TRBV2 CASSERGTVNEQFF TGTGCCAGCAGTGAAAGGGGGACAGTTAATGAGCAGTTCTTC
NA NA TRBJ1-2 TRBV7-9 CASSYAGPGAGYTF TGTGCCAGCAGCTATGCGGGACCGGGCGCTGGCTACACCTTC
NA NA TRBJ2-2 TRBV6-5 CASREGSNTGELFF TGTGCCAGCAGAGAGGGTTCGAACACCGGGGAGCTGTTTTTT
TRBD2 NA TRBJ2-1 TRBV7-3 CASSSPRGSGRAKNEQFF TGTGCCAGCAGCTCCCCCCGCGGTAGCGGGAGGGCCAAGAATGAGCAGTTCTTC
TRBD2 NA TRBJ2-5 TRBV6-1 CASSAGGTGETQYF TGTGCCAGCAGTGCCGGGGGGACTGGCGAGACCCAGTACTTC
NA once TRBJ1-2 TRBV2 CASSEKAPLGGYTF TGTGCCAGCAGTGAAAAGGCGCCGCTAGGAGGCTACACCTTC
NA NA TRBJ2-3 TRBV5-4 CASSPGTQDTDTQYF TGTGCCAGCAGCCCCGGGACACAGGACACAGATACGCAGTATTTT
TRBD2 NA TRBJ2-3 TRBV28 CASSSSFSLAGTTDTQYF TGTGCCAGCAGTTCCTCCTTCTCTCTAGCGGGGACCACAGATACGCAGTATTTT
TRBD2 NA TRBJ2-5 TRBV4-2 CASSQPAGGEKETQYF TGTGCCAGCAGCCAACCAGCGGGGGGGGAGAAGGAGACCCAGTACTTC
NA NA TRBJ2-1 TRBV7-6 CASSFASAGTGDEQFF TGTGCCAGCAGCTTCGCTAGCGCCGGGACTGGAGATGAGCAGTTCTTC
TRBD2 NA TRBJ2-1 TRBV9 CASSVARGGSSYNEQFF TGTGCCAGCAGCGTAGCCCGCGGGGGAAGCTCCTACAATGAGCAGTTCTTC
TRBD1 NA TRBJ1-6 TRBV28 CASRQGQNSPLHF TGTGCCAGTCGACAGGGACAGAATTCACCCCTCCACTTT
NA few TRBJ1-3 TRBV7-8 CASSFRENGNTIYF TGTGCCAGCAGCTTTCGGGAAAACGGAAACACCATATATTTT
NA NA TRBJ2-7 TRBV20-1 CSARTGYEQYF TGCAGTGCTAGAACCGGTTACGAGCAGTACTTC
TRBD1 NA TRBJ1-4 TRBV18 CASSPGTGDEKLFF TGTGCCAGCTCACCAGGGACAGGGGACGAAAAACTGTTTTTT
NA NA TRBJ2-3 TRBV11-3 CASSQGGGRDTQYF TGTGCCAGCAGCCAAGGAGGGGGCAGGGATACGCAGTATTTT